The 2 T cell receptor beta chains given below trace back to one sample, sequenced in a study of vaccination and CD4 T cells after COVID-19. The treatment was: approximately 10-day PBMC culture with coronavirus spike peptide pools or control peptides (ViraFEST assay). Their target antigens are unknown. Sequencing of DNA taken from cultured CD4+ T cells relied on the Oncomine TCR Beta short-read assay. Using its own MiXCR run on the PCR reads, TCRdb lists one record per CDR3 protein. Counted here are 12,000 to 15,000 distinct CDR3 sequences, about 26% occurring once; the ten biggest clones make up around 20%. Sequenced sample: cultured CD4+ T cells from blood. These TCRs come from a human donor with COVID-19.

This clonotype was detected a few times. The chain links TRBV20-1 to TRBJ2-7; D not certain. Germline V gives CDR1 DFQATT, CDR2 SNEGSKA (reference sequence). Trimming took 1 base from V and 0 from J, leaving 4 bases between them. CDR3 size: 12 residues. The CDR3 sequence is CSARVNSYEQYF. CDR3 DNA: TGCAGTGCTAGAGTCAACTCCTACGAGCAGTACTTC.

The chain has TRBV20-1 and TRBJ1-4; D remains ambiguous. The V end lost 3 bases, the J end lost 3 bases, and 11 bases lay between the germline ends. The CDR3 contains 14 residues. In germline, CDR1 is DFQATT, CDR2 SNEGSKA (reference sequence). CDR3 sequence: CSARQPGANEKLFF. CDR3 DNA sequence: TGCAGTGCTAGGCAGCCTGGAGCTAATGAAAAACTGTTTTTT.